Described below is a single T cell receptor beta chain sequence and its context. The antigen remains unidentified. This sample stems from a study of shared clonotypes between healthy human individuals. Study-level results: In having few donors, the study represented limited genetic and exposure-history diversity. Only blood samples were collected, and tissue repertoires likely differ. Among donors, sharing of clonotypes was expected to be affected by sequencing depth.

V was cut by 7 bases and J by 1 base, with 13 bases left in between. Germline V gene data show CDR1 as MNHNS and CDR2 as SASEGT. The CDR3 has 14 residues. Sequencing was performed with immunoSEQ multiplex PCR; in TCRdb, only in-frame clones are kept and a portion is missing. The sample includes about half a million clones, 77% of them seen just once. Within Nashville, Tennessee resided all donors, each a Caucasian adult. The chain carries TRBV6-1 and TRBJ1-1, with D tentatively TRBD1 (5 bases). The source material was PBMCs. The TCR sequence derives from a woman in her 40s in good health. Some clones in this sample may be carry-over from other donors' samples. The CDR3 here is CASILGAPNTEAFF. CDR3 nucleotide sequence: TGTGCCAGCATCCTCGGGGCCCCGAACACTGAAGCTTTCTTT.